What follows are 11 T cell receptor beta chains derived from one specimen sequenced in a study of T cells in Graves' hyperthyroidism and ophthalmopathy. Using RNA transcripts as the source, TCR beta CDR3 regions were amplified. First-round RT-PCR targeting the TCR CDR3 was performed with the HTBI primer set. TCRdb passed the multiplex PCR reads through MiXCR, listing each CDR3 protein once. This sample has over 450,000 distinct CDR3 sequences, with over 13% found just once. Sequences were obtained from blood. The receptor source for this set is a woman younger than 35 with Graves' hyperthyroidism.

This clonotype was recorded many times. This sequence joins TRBV11-2 and TRBJ2-1, with D perhaps TRBD2 (6 bases). The germline gives CDR1 SGHAT, CDR2 FQNNGV. Trimming took off 5 bases at V and 6 bases at J, with 20 bases between the two ends. This CDR3 has 16 residues. The CDR3 DNA sequence: TGTGCCAGCAGCGACTACGGAGGGCCCTCCAGCAATGAGCAGTTCTTC. Residues: CASSDYGGPSSNEQFF.

This chain's CDR3 is CSALQAEGTDTQYF. The CDR3 DNA follows: TGCAGTGCTCTCCAGGCCGAGGGCACAGATACGCAGTATTTT. The rearrangement joins TRBV20-1 to TRBJ2-3; D remains ambiguous. This CDR3 is 14 amino acids long. Trimming pared 5 bases from V and 1 base from J, leaving 13 bases between. Per germline, CDR1 DFQATT and CDR2 SNEGSKA (reference sequence).

In this sample, this clonotype turned up many times. This chain joins TRBV27 and TRBJ2-5; 13 nucleotides align to TRBD2. This CDR3 comprises 18 residues. Germline trimming cut 4 bases from V and 5 bases from J; bases unmatched to any gene: 13. Germline V gene lookup returns CDR1 MNHEY and CDR2 SMNVEV (reference sequence). The CDR3 here is CASSSLLAGGPVGETQYF. CDR3 in DNA: TGTGCCAGCAGTTCTCTACTAGCGGGAGGGCCCGTCGGGGAGACCCAGTACTTC.

The rearrangement uses TRBV9 and TRBJ2-7; D not resolved. The CDR3 is 15 amino acids. V lost 1 base, J lost 0 bases, and 11 bases lay in between. The germline V gene has CDR1 SGDLS and CDR2 YYNGEE. CDR3 sequence: CASSVHSASSYEQYF. The CDR3 DNA sequence: TGTGCCAGCAGCGTACATTCGGCCAGCTCCTACGAGCAGTACTTC.

This clonotype was found many times. The V gene is TRBV30, the J gene TRBJ1-5; a weak D match, TRBD1 (6 bases). The CDR3 extends over 13 amino acids. The germline V and J ends were trimmed by 3 bases and 3 bases, with 9 bases remaining between them. Germline V gives CDR1 GTSNPN, CDR2 SVGIG (reference sequence). The CDR3 DNA reads TGTGCCTGGAGAGGGGGGCTCAATCAGCCCCAGCATTTT. Translated: CAWRGGLNQPQHF.

This clonotype was seen at least ten times. An end of the junction differs from the germline gene, which may be a read error. J is TRBJ2-1 and V is TRBV19; TRBD2 agrees at 7 bases. The CDR3 is made up of 18 amino acids. The germline V gene has CDR1 LNHDA and CDR2 SQIVND (reference sequence). The chain's CDR3 is CASTIGRGALAYYNEQFF. Here the CDR3 DNA reads TGTGCCAGTACTATAGGCCGTGGGGCACTAGCGTACTACAATGAGCAGTTCTTC.

This clonotype showed up just once. The chain combines TRBV20-1 with TRBJ2-1; 16 bases fit TRBD2. The closer fit of TRBJ2-7 to the DNA end suggests the J call may be wrong. This CDR3 has 15 amino acids. Germline CDR1 DFQATT, CDR2 SNEGSKA (reference sequence). The CDR3 nucleotides read TGCAGTGCTAGGGGGACTAGCGGGAGGGAGAATGAGCAGTACTTC. Protein sequence: CSARGTSGRENEQYF.

This clonotype was counted ten times or more. V usage is TRBV2 and J usage is TRBJ2-3; D not resolved. The CDR3 runs to 13 residues. The V gene lost 6 bases and the J gene lost 0 bases, with 7 bases spanning the gap. CDR1 is SNHLY, CDR2 FYNNEI, per germline. This CDR3 is CASRFLSTDTQYF. CDR3 coding DNA: TGTGCCAGCAGGTTCCTAAGCACAGATACGCAGTATTTT. Full variable domain (outside the CDR3, taken from reference TRBV2 and TRBJ2-3): EPEVTQTPSHQVTQMGQEVILRCVPISNHLYFYWYRQILGQKVEFLVSFYNNEISEKSEIFDDQFSVERPDGSNFTLKIRSTKLEDSAMYFCASRFLSTDTQYFGPGTRLTVL.

This clonotype came up many times. This chain joins TRBV12-3 or TRBV12-4 and TRBJ2-6, with TRBD1 as a possible D gene (6 bases). The CDR3 totals 14 residues. The germline V and J ends were trimmed by 7 bases and 0 bases, with 7 bases remaining between them. The CDR3 DNA follows: TGTGCCAGCAAACAGGGCTCTGGGGCCAACGTCCTGACTTTC. Translation: CASKQGSGANVLTF.

There are many counts of this clonotype. The chain combines TRBV12-5 with TRBJ2-1, with D maybe TRBD2 (5 bases). V lost 3 bases, J lost 6 bases, and 21 bases lay in between. Germline V gives CDR1 LGHNT, CDR2 FRNRAP. The CDR3 contains 17 residues. Written as DNA, the CDR3 is TGTGCTAGTGGTTTTAATACGAGGGCAGGATCCCCCAATGAGCAGTTCTTC. As protein: CASGFNTRAGSPNEQFF.

This clonotype was detected many times. This rearrangement joins TRBV5-6 to TRBJ1-1; no clear D gene. The CDR3 consists of 12 residues. Deletions cut 3 bases from V and 5 bases from J, with 8 bases between. Per the germline V gene, CDR1 is SGHDT and CDR2 is YYEEEE. As DNA, the CDR3 is TGTGCCAGCAGCTGGGGAGAGACTGAAGCTTTCTTT. Translation gives CASSWGETEAFF.